The present TCR beta chain was sequenced within a study of PD-1 blockade in classical Hodgkin lymphoma. Relapse after autologous stem cell transplantation occurred in every patient, and brentuximab vedotin exposure varied. Relapsed/refractory classical Hodgkin lymphoma patients had complete, partial or progressive responses. On this clone itself: Its matching antigen is unknown.

This CDR3 spans 13 amino acids. The V end was cut by 2 bases, the J end by 6 bases, with 11 bases between. Germline V lookup: CDR1 MNHEY, CDR2 SMNVEV (reference sequence). TCRdb's table, derived via immunoSEQ multiplex PCR, lists solely in-frame clones and lacks some. Of 25,000 to 35,000 clones listed, 75% to 90% are singletons. Overall study results and limits: Exclusion covered patients beginning nivolumab under 1 year post-ASCT. Diversity in CD4+ TCRs, unlike that measured in CD8+ TCRs, had risen significantly by C4D1. Diversity similar to that of newly diagnosed patients was seen at baseline in complete responders.

The chain couples TRBV27 to TRBJ2-7; D gene ambiguous. The sequence was obtained from a human donor with classical Hodgkin lymphoma. The material was peripheral blood mononuclear cells (PBMCs), obtained before the second cycle of nivolumab. CDR3 sequence: CASSLGITSEQYF. The CDR3 bases are TGTGCCAGCAGTTTAGGGATCACCTCCGAGCAGTACTTC.